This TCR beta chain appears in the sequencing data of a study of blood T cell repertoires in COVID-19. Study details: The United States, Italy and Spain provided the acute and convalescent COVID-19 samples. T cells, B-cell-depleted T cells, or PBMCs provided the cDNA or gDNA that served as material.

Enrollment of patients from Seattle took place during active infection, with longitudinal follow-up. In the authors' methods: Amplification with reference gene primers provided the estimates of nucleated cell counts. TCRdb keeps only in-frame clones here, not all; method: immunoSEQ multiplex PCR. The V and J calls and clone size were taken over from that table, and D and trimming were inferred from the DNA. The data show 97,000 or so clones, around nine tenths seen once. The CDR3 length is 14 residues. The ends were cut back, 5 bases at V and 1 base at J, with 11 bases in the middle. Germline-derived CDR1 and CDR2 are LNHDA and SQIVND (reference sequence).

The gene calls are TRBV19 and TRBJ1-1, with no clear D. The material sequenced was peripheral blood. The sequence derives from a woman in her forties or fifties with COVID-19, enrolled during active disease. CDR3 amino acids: CASSLGRGNTEAFF. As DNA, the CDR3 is TGTGCCAGTAGTCTAGGCAGAGGGAACACTGAAGCTTTCTTT.